Reported below is one T cell receptor beta chain. The record originates from a study of blood T cell repertoires in COVID-19. Sequenced by immunoSEQ multiplex PCR; TCRdb stores in-frame clones only, minus some. The sample includes around 100,000 clones, about 91% of them seen just once. CDR3 length: 16 residues. The germline V gene has CDR1 LGHDT and CDR2 YNNKEL (reference sequence). V gave up 0 bases and J gave up 0 bases, with 9 bases separating them. Sequencing input: peripheral blood. The genes are TRBV3-1 (or the pseudogene TRBV3-2) and TRBJ2-1, with D possibly being TRBD2 (6 bases). The receptor was isolated from a human donor in a cohort sampled during active COVID-19. CDR3 protein: CASSQERDPSYNEQFF. As DNA, the CDR3 is TGTGCCAGCAGCCAAGAGCGGGACCCCTCCTACAATGAGCAGTTCTTC.